The 30 T cell receptor beta chains given below trace back to one sample, sequenced in a study of shared clonotypes between healthy human individuals. The naive CD8 population came from CD45RO-negative cells selected for CCR7, without terminally differentiated effector memory CD45RA+ cells. Clones were sequenced by immunoSEQ multiplex PCR, and TCRdb holds only the in-frame ones, with some missing. The data contain about 2.2 million clones, roughly 93% of them singletons. The sample consisted of naive CD8+ T cells from PBMCs. These receptor sequences come from a man aged 18 to 29 in good health. Some clones in this sample may be carry-over from other donors' samples.

The chain recombines TRBV15 with TRBJ2-1; D is unclear. The ends were cut back, 7 bases at V and 0 bases at J, with 13 bases in the middle. In germline, CDR1 is LNHNV, CDR2 YYDKDF (reference sequence). The CDR3 has 15 amino acids. The CDR3 region is CATNLQPSSYNEQFF. CDR3 sequence (DNA): TGTGCCACCAACCTGCAGCCTAGCTCCTACAATGAGCAGTTCTTC.

The V and J genes are TRBV15 and TRBJ2-7, with D possibly being TRBD1 or TRBD2 (5 bases each). This CDR3 contains 14 residues. Germline V lookup: CDR1 LNHNV, CDR2 YYDKDF (reference sequence). The V end lost 3 bases, the J end lost 1 base, and 10 bases lay between the germline ends. CDR3 sequence reads: CATSSEGSSYEQYF. Here the CDR3 DNA reads TGTGCCACCAGCAGTGAGGGGTCATCCTACGAGCAGTACTTC.

About this clone: The same CDR3 is also encoded by other DNA sequences in this sample. V and J are TRBV27 and TRBJ2-7; 7 bases align to TRBD1. Germline V gene sequence: CDR1 MNHEY, CDR2 SMNVEV (reference sequence). The CDR3 runs to 13 residues. Unmatched junction bases numbered 4, after V lost 7 bases and J lost 1 base. Written as DNA, the CDR3 is TGTGCCAGCACCCGACAGGGTTCCTACGAGCAGTACTTC. It codes for CASTRQGSYEQYF.

As DNA, the CDR3 is TGTGCCAGCAGACCGGACAGGTCCTATAATTCACCCCTCCACTTT. Its protein is CASRPDRSYNSPLHF. The chain employs TRBV13 and TRBJ1-6; TRBD1 matches 7 bases. The CDR3 length is 15 residues. Germline CDR1 is PRHDT and CDR2 is FYEKMQ (reference sequence). Trimming removed 6 bases from V and 1 base from J; junction bases left unmatched: 3. The full variable domain, completed using reference TRBV13 and TRBJ1-6, is AAGVIQSPRHLIKEKRETATLKCYPIPRHDTVYWYQQGPGQDPQFLISFYEKMQSDKGSIPDRFSAQQFSDYHSELNMSSLELGDSALYFCASRPDRSYNSPLHFGNGTRLTVT.

V gene TRBV27 combines with J gene TRBJ2-1; D is possibly TRBD1 or TRBD2 (7 bases each). CDR1 and CDR2 (germline): MNHEY, SMNVEV (reference sequence). The CDR3 has 16 amino acids. The V and J ends lost 5 bases and 3 bases respectively, with 17 bases between them. For the CDR3, the DNA is TGTGCCAGCAGTGCCGACTCAGGGGGGGGCTACAATGAGCAGTTCTTC. Translated, it gives CASSADSGGGYNEQFF.

This chain uses TRBV28 with TRBJ1-4, with a tentative D call TRBD1 (5 bases). This CDR3 has 14 residues. V lost 10 bases to trimming and J lost 3 bases, with 15 bases between them. From germline, CDR1 is MDHEN and CDR2 SYDVKM. The CDR3 DNA reads as TGTGCCACCACCCCGGGACGGCCTAATGAAAAACTGTTTTTT. This translates into CATTPGRPNEKLFF.

V gene TRBV28 combines with J gene TRBJ2-7; either TRBD1 or TRBD2 may fit D (6 bases each). The CDR3 loop spans 14 amino acids. Germline V gives CDR1 MDHEN, CDR2 SYDVKM. V lost 5 bases, J lost 4 bases, and 15 bases lay in between. In nucleotides, the CDR3 is TGTGCCAGCAGTGAATGGGGGGCTCTGTACGAGCAGTACTTC. Translation: CASSEWGALYEQYF.

DNA for the CDR3: TGTGCCAGCAGACAAATTCTAGGCCGTGAGCAGTTCTTC. Encoded protein: CASRQILGREQFF. The V call is TRBV6-5, the J call TRBJ2-1, with D uncertain. V was trimmed by 6 bases and J by 9 bases, leaving 15 bases between them. CDR3 length equals 13 residues. CDR1 is MNHEY and CDR2 is SVGAGI in the germline V gene.

This clone was recorded once. The J gene is TRBJ2-3, the V gene TRBV10-3, with unresolved D. The V and J ends lost 11 bases and 1 base respectively, with 13 bases between them. This CDR3 has 13 residues. Germline V gene data show CDR1 as ENHRY and CDR2 as SYGVKD. CDR3 in amino acids: CAVGDKGTDTQYF. Written as DNA, the CDR3 is TGTGCCGTTGGGGATAAGGGCACAGATACGCAGTATTTT.

This clone was counted a single time. The rearrangement links TRBV10-3 to TRBJ2-1; D uncertain. The CDR3 totals 13 residues. Germline values: CDR1 ENHRY, CDR2 SYGVKD. V lost 7 bases and J 4 bases, leaving 11 bases between the germline ends. CDR3 bases: TGTGCCATCAAGGCGGAGTTATACAATGAGCAGTTCTTC. Residues: CAIKAELYNEQFF.

The chain carries TRBV19 and TRBJ1-1; D is unclear. The CDR3 spans 15 residues. Between the trimmed V and J ends, which lost 5 bases and 6 bases, there was a span of 19 bases. The V gene's germline CDR1 is LNHDA and CDR2 SQIVND (reference sequence). The CDR3 region is CASSPLKRETSEAFF. The CDR3 DNA is TGTGCCAGTAGTCCCCTTAAAAGGGAAACCTCTGAAGCTTTCTTT.

This clone was counted once. The V and J genes are TRBV27 and TRBJ2-1; either TRBD1 or TRBD2 may supply D (5 bases each). The V end lost 5 bases, the J end lost 6 bases, and 11 bases lay between the germline ends. Germline V CDR1 and CDR2: MNHEY, SMNVEV (reference sequence). The CDR3 extends over 13 amino acids. CDR3 sequence reads: CASSIGTINEQFF. In DNA form, the CDR3 reads TGTGCCAGCAGTATCGGGACCATCAATGAGCAGTTCTTC.

The count of this clone is one. Other DNA sequences in the sample encode the same CDR3. The J gene is TRBJ2-3, the V gene TRBV27, with D unclear. The CDR3 totals 12 residues. V lost 2 bases and J lost 6, with 6 bases in between. The germline V gene encodes CDR1 MNHEY and CDR2 SMNVEV (reference sequence). Written as DNA, the CDR3 is TGTGCCAGCAGTTTAAGTGGGGATACGCAGTATTTT. This codes for CASSLSGDTQYF.

This clone was recorded once. This chain connects TRBV10-3 to TRBJ2-2; a possible D gene is TRBD1 (10 bases). The ends were cut back, 11 bases at V and 1 base at J, with 20 bases in the middle. The CDR3 has 16 amino acids. Per germline, CDR1 ENHRY and CDR2 SYGVKD. The CDR3 DNA follows: TGTGCCTCAGCGGGGGGACAGGGGAAGAACACCGGGGAGCTGTTTTTT. Its translation is CASAGGQGKNTGELFF.

CDR3 nucleotide sequence: TGTGCCAGCAGCGTAGTGTCCGGGGCCGGGGAGCTGTTTTTT. Translating gives CASSVVSGAGELFF. This chain links TRBV9 with TRBJ2-2; tentative D call: TRBD2 (5 bases). The V gene's germline CDR1 is SGDLS and CDR2 YYNGEE. This CDR3 has 14 residues. V was clipped by 0 bases and J by 6 bases, with 9 bases between them.

A remark on this clone: Other DNA sequences in this specimen translate into the identical CDR3. V usage is TRBV28 and J usage is TRBJ1-5; 7 bases agree with TRBD1. V was clipped by 6 bases and J by 0 bases; unmatched bases: 5. The CDR3 totals 15 residues. Germline V lookup: CDR1 MDHEN, CDR2 SYDVKM. CDR3 amino acids: CASSPGTASNQPQHF. The CDR3 DNA is TGTGCCAGCAGCCCCGGGACAGCTAGCAATCAGCCCCAGCATTTT. Combining the CDR3 with reference TRBV28 and TRBJ1-5 gives the whole variable domain DVKVTQSSRYLVKRTGEKVFLECVQDMDHENMFWYRQDPGLGLRLIYFSYDVKMKEKGDIPEGYSVSREKKERFSLILESASTNQTSMYLCASSPGTASNQPQHFGDGTRLSIL.

The chain uses TRBV27 and TRBJ1-2; D gene unclear. Germline assignment: CDR1 MNHEY and CDR2 SMNVEV (reference sequence). The CDR3 has 14 residues. The V gene lost 3 bases and the J gene lost 0 bases, with 8 bases spanning the gap. CDR3 nucleotides: TGTGCCAGCAGTTTCCAAGCCTCTAACTATGGCTACACCTTC. Protein sequence: CASSFQASNYGYTF.

V usage is TRBV15 and J usage is TRBJ2-1, with D tentatively TRBD2 (6 bases). The germline gives CDR1 LNHNV, CDR2 YYDKDF (reference sequence). The CDR3 sequence is 14 residues long. V lost 5 bases and J lost 1, with 9 bases in between. Here the CDR3 DNA reads TGTGCCACCAGCGGCCGGGGGTCCTACAATGAGCAGTTCTTC. Protein: CATSGRGSYNEQFF.

This clone has a single count. The J gene is TRBJ1-4, the V gene TRBV9, with 7 bases lining up with TRBD1. V lost 3 bases, J lost 8 bases, and 7 bases stayed unmatched. Germline CDR1 and CDR2: SGDLS and YYNGEE. This CDR3 is 14 amino acids long. CDR3 region: CASSATDRDEKLFF. In DNA form, the CDR3 reads TGTGCCAGCAGCGCCACTGACAGGGACGAAAAACTGTTTTTT.

This clone was picked up one time. This chain joins TRBV9 and TRBJ1-3; D not certain. Per the germline V gene, CDR1 is SGDLS and CDR2 is YYNGEE. CDR3 length equals 18 residues. V was pared by 2 bases and J by 0 bases, with 18 bases between. The CDR3 here is CASSVSTLEGRSGNTIYF. The CDR3, as DNA: TGTGCCAGCAGCGTGAGTACCCTGGAGGGCCGCTCTGGAAACACCATATATTTT.

The chain uses TRBV27 and TRBJ2-1, with 7 bases lining up with TRBD1. Germline CDR1 is MNHEY and CDR2 is SMNVEV (reference sequence). The CDR3 spans 14 residues. V shed 3 bases and J 6 bases; nucleotides not matched to a gene: 5. CDR3 sequence (DNA): TGTGCCAGCAGTTTTGTACAGGGGAGCAATGAGCAGTTCTTC. Translation: CASSFVQGSNEQFF.

The J gene is TRBJ2-3, the V gene TRBV7-9; TRBD2 might be the D (5 bases). Per germline, CDR1 SEHNR and CDR2 FQNEAQ (reference sequence). The CDR3 consists of 14 residues. Trimming removed 4 bases from V and 6 bases from J, with 14 bases in between. DNA of the CDR3: TGTGCCAGCAGCTCTTCCCTTGGGGAGGATACGCAGTATTTT. The encoded protein is CASSSSLGEDTQYF.

This clone was observed a handful of times. The chain links TRBV9 to TRBJ1-5; D is unclear. Germline CDR1 SGDLS, CDR2 YYNGEE. CDR3 length equals 15 residues. V dropped 7 bases and J dropped 2 bases, with 16 bases sitting between them. Here the CDR3 DNA reads TGTGCCAGCTCAATTAATGGGGTAGGCAATCAGCCCCAGCATTTT. This codes for CASSINGVGNQPQHF.

J is TRBJ2-1 and V is TRBV5-6, with 8 nucleotides matching TRBD2. Trimming at V came to 3 bases and at J to 4 bases, leaving 9 bases not matched to a gene. Germline-derived CDR1 and CDR2 are SGHDT and YYEEEE. This CDR3 is built from 16 residues. CDR3 in amino acids: CASSWASGWGYNEQFF. Written as DNA, the CDR3 is TGTGCCAGCAGCTGGGCTAGCGGGTGGGGGTACAATGAGCAGTTCTTC. The full variable domain, with the rest looked up from reference TRBV5-6 and TRBJ2-1, is DAGVTQSPTHLIKTRGQQVTLRCSPKSGHDTVSWYQQALGQGPQFIFQYYEEEERQRGNFPDRFSGHQFPNYSSELNVNALLLGDSALYLCASSWASGWGYNEQFFGPGTRLTVL.

The chain couples TRBV4-3 to TRBJ2-2, with D hard to call. The CDR3 is 15 amino acids. Trimming stripped 3 bases from V and 5 bases from J, with 13 bases between. Germline CDR1 reads LGHNA; CDR2 reads YSLEER. CDR3 nucleotides: TGCGCCAGCAGCCAGTCGTGGTTGCGGACCGGGGAGCTGTTTTTT. Translating gives CASSQSWLRTGELFF.

This clone was recorded a few times. The chain employs TRBV6-5 and TRBJ1-2; maybe TRBD1 (5 bases). V was cut by 6 bases and J by 1 base, with 9 bases left in between. The CDR3 sequence is 13 residues long. In germline, CDR1 is MNHEY, CDR2 SVGAGI. The CDR3 bases are TGTGCCAGCAGCCCAGGGTTTAACTATGGCTACACCTTC. The encoded protein is CASSPGFNYGYTF.

This clone has only one observation. The V call is TRBV19, the J call TRBJ1-1; 7 nucleotides line up with TRBD1. This CDR3 is 14 amino acids long. From germline, CDR1 is LNHDA and CDR2 SQIVND (reference sequence). V trimming: 7 bases; J trimming: 1 base; junction bases outside the gene matches: 6. The CDR3 nucleotides are TGTGCCAGTACACCCAGGGGGAGGAACACTGAAGCTTTCTTT. Amino acid sequence: CASTPRGRNTEAFF.

The V gene is TRBV2, the J gene TRBJ1-3; D not certain. Trimming took 8 bases from V and 0 from J, leaving 11 bases between them. From germline, CDR1 is SNHLY and CDR2 FYNNEI. The CDR3 totals 14 residues. The CDR3 sequence is CASVYGDSGNTIYF. The CDR3 nucleotides read TGTGCCAGCGTCTATGGGGACTCTGGAAACACCATATATTTT.

V usage is TRBV28 and J usage is TRBJ1-1; D gene unclear. V was pared by 10 bases and J by 0 bases, with 24 bases between. This CDR3 region has 17 residues. Germline lookup yields CDR1 MDHEN and CDR2 SYDVKM. DNA for the CDR3: TGTGCCACCTCGCTCCCCCAACCGGGATTCATGAACACTGAAGCTTTCTTT. This codes for CATSLPQPGFMNTEAFF.

The chain recombines TRBV7-6 with TRBJ2-5; a weak D match, TRBD2 (6 bases). Deletions cut 3 bases from V and 1 base from J, with 18 bases between. From germline, CDR1 is SGHVS and CDR2 FNYEAQ. The CDR3 contains 17 residues. The chain's CDR3 is CASSFGPRGDSQETQYF. The CDR3 nucleotides read TGTGCCAGCAGCTTTGGTCCTAGAGGGGACTCCCAAGAGACCCAGTACTTC.